This T cell receptor beta chain was observed in a study of T cells after yellow fever vaccination. In the study overall: The SMART-Seq v4 Ultra Low Input method served to prepare the low-cell-number fractions.

The table lists this clonotype with a few counts. V was clipped by 4 bases and J by 8 bases; unmatched bases: 21. This CDR3 has 19 residues. CDR1 is SGHTA and CDR2 is FQGNSA in the germline V gene. Conversion of TCR transcripts into cDNA relied on 5'RACE template switching, which added a universal primer site and UMIs. TCRdb ran MiXCR on the 5' RACE reads and lists one entry per CDR3 protein. The sample has about 360,000 distinct CDR3 sequences, roughly 6.1% seen once. The input for sequencing was PBMCs, taken 5 days after the yellow fever booster vaccination. The V and J genes are TRBV7-2 and TRBJ2-1; 9 positions match TRBD2. The receptor's source is a man aged 25-45 years who received the YFV17D yellow fever vaccine. In DNA, the CDR3 is TGTGCCAGCAGCTCAGCACGAGTATATAGACTAGCGGAGAGGGATGAGCAGTTCTTC. Its protein is CASSSARVYRLAERDEQFF.